This TCR beta chain was identified in a study of cytomegalovirus exposure and HLA in healthy donors. With 3 bases removed from V and 4 bases from J, the gap between germline ends came to 13 bases. CDR3 size: 15 residues. CDR1 is SGHRS and CDR2 is YFSETQ in the germline V gene. The PCR used 60 Vbeta and 13 Jbeta primers. The table came from immunoSEQ multiplex PCR; TCRdb's copy has only in-frame clones and leaves some out. The data contain fewer than 300,000 clones, 75% to 90% of them singletons. A remark on this clone: Its antigen is unknown.

Study-wide results and caveats: In a later analysis, at a false discovery rate of 0.05, over 15,000 TCR beta sequences were associated with HLA alleles. Among the CMV-associated chains, a few were confirmed in vitro as specific for CMV antigens.

The chain uses TRBV5-1 and TRBJ2-2, with D perhaps matching TRBD2 (6 bases). Sample: PBMCs. This clonotype originated in a man aged 35 to 55 in good health and CMV-seropositive. CDR3 nucleotides: TGCGCCAGCAGCTGGGCTAGCGCAGGCACCGGGGAGCTGTTTTTT. Translated, it gives CASSWASAGTGELFF.